This T cell receptor beta chain came from a study of immune evolution from preneoplasia to lung adenocarcinoma. Study-wide context: HLA loss of heterozygosity: around 6.5% AIS, about 15% MIA, about 30% ADC, none AAH.

As concerns this clone: Antigen unknown.

Sequenced by immunoSEQ multiplex PCR; TCRdb stores in-frame clones only, minus some. The sample includes a few thousand clones, about 83% of them seen just once. Points from the study as a whole: Clonality was highest in normal lung, lower in later-stage lesions apparently. T cell clonality was higher in KRAS-mutant than EGFR-mutant or wild-type nodules.

Resections took place in Japan or China from about 2013 to 2018. Source material: FFPE lung adenocarcinoma in situ tissue. The sequence came from a person between 55 and 80 years old with lung adenocarcinoma.

CDR3 bases: TGTGCCAGCAGTTTAGGGGACAGGCAACTTGCGGATACGCAGTATTTT. It specifies CASSLGDRQLADTQYF. The V call is TRBV28, the J call TRBJ2-3, with 8 nucleotides matching TRBD1. CDR1 and CDR2 (germline): MDHEN, SYDVKM. V dropped 2 bases and J dropped 6; count of bases not matched to a gene: 10. This CDR3 spans 16 amino acids.